This TCR beta chain is drawn from a study of T cell repertoires in cytomegalovirus infection. Only a few counts were recorded for this clonotype. The antigen is not known. TCRdb re-analysed the reads in MiXCR, keeping a single row per CDR3 protein. This table holds roughly 990,000 distinct CDR3 sequences, less than 35% found once. Trimming took 3 bases from V and 6 from J, leaving 14 bases between them. CDR1 is MNHNS, CDR2 SASEGT, per germline. The CDR3 runs to 14 residues. This sequence was found in a human donor in good health (CMV status not recorded). Some clones in this sample may be carry-over from other donors' samples. This chain links TRBV6-1 with TRBJ1-1; D unclear. This specimen was cultured CD8+ T cells from PBMCs, taken from culture after CMV antigen stimulation. CDR3 nucleotide sequence: TGTGCCAGCAGTGATTTCCCGGGAATCCCTGAAGCTTTCTTT. Translation gives CASSDFPGIPEAFF.